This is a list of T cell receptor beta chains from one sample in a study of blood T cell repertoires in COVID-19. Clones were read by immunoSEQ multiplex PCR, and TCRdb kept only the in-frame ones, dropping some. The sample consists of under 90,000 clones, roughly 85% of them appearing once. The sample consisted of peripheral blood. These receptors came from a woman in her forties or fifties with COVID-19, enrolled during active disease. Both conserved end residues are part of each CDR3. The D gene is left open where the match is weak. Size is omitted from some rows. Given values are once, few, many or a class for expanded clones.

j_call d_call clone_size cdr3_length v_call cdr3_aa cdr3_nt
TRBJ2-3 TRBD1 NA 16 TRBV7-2 CASSLVSGQGAYTQYF TGTGCCAGCAGCTTAGTAAGTGGACAGGGTGCGTACACGCAGTATTTT
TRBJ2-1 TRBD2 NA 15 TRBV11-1 CASSFRVAGGSEQFF TGTGCCAGCAGCTTCCGAGTAGCGGGAGGTAGTGAGCAGTTCTTC
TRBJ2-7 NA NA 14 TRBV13 CASSSEVSSYEQYF TGTGCCAGCAGCTCAGAGGTAAGCTCCTACGAGCAGTACTTC
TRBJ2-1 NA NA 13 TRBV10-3 CAISGEKRDEQFF TGTGCCATCAGTGGGGAAAAGCGGGATGAGCAGTTCTTC
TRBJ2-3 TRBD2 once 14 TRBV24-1 CATTAGGAGDTQYF TGTGCCACCACAGCGGGGGGGGCTGGGGATACGCAGTATTTT
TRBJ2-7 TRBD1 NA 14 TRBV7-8 CASSLGQGKYEQYF TGTGCCAGCAGCTTAGGACAGGGTAAATACGAGCAGTACTTC
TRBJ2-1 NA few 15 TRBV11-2 CASSFLEVAYNEQFF TGTGCCAGCAGCTTCCTGGAGGTGGCCTACAATGAGCAGTTCTTC
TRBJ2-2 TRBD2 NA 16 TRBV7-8 CASSLSLAVNTGELFF TGTGCCAGCAGCTTATCACTAGCGGTCAACACCGGGGAGCTGTTTTTT
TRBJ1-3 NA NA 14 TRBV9 CASSLGQGGNTIYF TGTGCCAGCAGCCTGGGGCAGGGAGGAAACACCATATATTTT
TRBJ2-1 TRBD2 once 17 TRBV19 CASSTSGRGASYNEQFF TGTGCCAGTTCGACTAGCGGGAGAGGGGCCTCCTACAATGAGCAGTTCTTC
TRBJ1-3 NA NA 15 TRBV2 CASSVRGAAGNTIYF TGTGCCAGCAGTGTGCGGGGGGCAGCTGGAAACACCATATATTTT
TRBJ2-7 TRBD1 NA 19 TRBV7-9 CASSSTPGTGGARSYEQYF TGTGCCAGCAGCTCGACCCCAGGGACAGGGGGCGCACGATCCTACGAGCAGTACTTC
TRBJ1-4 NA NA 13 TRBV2 CASSEGGSEKLFF TGTGCCAGCAGTGAAGGGGGCAGCGAAAAACTGTTTTTT